A single sample is the source of the 21 T cell receptor beta chains below, sequenced in a study of monozygotic twins with cystic fibrosis. The repertoire was sequenced with immunoSEQ multiplex PCR; TCRdb's copy has only in-frame clones and lacks some. The repertoire holds 30,000 or so clones, with approximately 67% as singletons. Material: blood. The receptor source for this set is a girl aged 5 to 17 with cystic fibrosis.

The chain couples TRBV7-9 to TRBJ1-3; a possible D gene is TRBD1 (6 bases). V lost 5 bases, J lost 0 bases, and 11 bases lay in between. This CDR3 contains 15 residues. Germline V gene data show CDR1 as SEHNR and CDR2 as FQNEAQ (reference sequence). CDR3 sequence reads: CASSPDSHSGNTIYF. The CDR3 DNA reads as TGTGCCAGCAGCCCGGACAGCCACTCTGGAAACACCATATATTTT.

The chain is built from TRBV7-2 and TRBJ2-1; tentatively, D is TRBD1 (5 bases). V shed 5 bases and J shed 2 bases, with 13 bases lying between them. Germline V gene lookup returns CDR1 SGHTA and CDR2 FQGNSA. The CDR3 is 15 amino acids. In DNA form, the CDR3 reads TGTGCCAGCAGCAAGGGGCTTGATACCTACAATGAGCAGTTCTTC. The encoded protein is CASSKGLDTYNEQFF.

This chain uses TRBV2 with TRBJ2-1, with 11 bases aligning to TRBD1. The germline gives CDR1 SNHLY, CDR2 FYNNEI. V was pared by 6 bases and J by 15 bases, with 10 bases of the junction left unmatched. This CDR3 contains 13 residues. The CDR3 is CASRAGTGGLLFF. The CDR3 DNA is TGTGCCAGCAGAGCCGGGACAGGGGGGCTTTTGTTCTTC.

This clone was counted between two and nine times. The chain links TRBV6-1 to TRBJ2-2; 7 positions match TRBD2. J gave up 6 bases and V 7 bases, and 8 bases lay outside the gene matches. The germline gives CDR1 MNHNS, CDR2 SASEGT. The CDR3 consists of 14 residues. The CDR3 DNA is TGTGCCAGCACGGACGGGAGGTCGGCCGGGGAGCTGTTTTTT. The encoded protein is CASTDGRSAGELFF.

The chain is built from TRBV29-1 and TRBJ2-1, with unresolved D. The V gene's germline CDR1 is SQVTM and CDR2 ANQGSEA. The CDR3 consists of 13 residues. V was shortened by 8 bases and J by 2 bases, with 13 bases between the two germline ends. The CDR3 loop is CSSHSGAYNEQFF. CDR3 DNA: TGCAGCAGCCACTCCGGCGCCTACAATGAGCAGTTCTTC.

The V and J genes are TRBV5-1 and TRBJ2-1, with TRBD2 identical over 9 bases. CDR1 and CDR2 (germline): SGHRS, YFSETQ. J was trimmed by 6 bases and V by 3 bases; bases with no gene match: 4. This CDR3 has 14 amino acids. The CDR3 DNA sequence: TGCGCCAGCAGCTCTAGCGGGGCCTCCAATGAGCAGTTCTTC. This codes for CASSSSGASNEQFF. Looking up the rest from reference TRBV5-1 and TRBJ2-1 gives the full variable domain: KAGVTQTPRYLIKTRGQQVTLSCSPISGHRSVSWYQQTPGQGLQFLFEYFSETQRNKGNFPGRFSGRQFSNSRSEMNVSTLELGDSALYLCASSSSGASNEQFFGPGTRLTVL.

This clone was seen a handful of times. The V and J genes are TRBV5-5 and TRBJ1-2, with D uncertain. The CDR3 totals 15 residues. The V end lost 0 bases, the J end lost 4 bases, and 13 bases lay between the germline ends. Germline CDR1 reads SGHKS; CDR2 reads YYEKEE (reference sequence). The DNA of the CDR3 is TGTGCCAGCAGCTTGGCCTCAGGTTTGGGCTATGGCTACACCTTC. Translation gives CASSLASGLGYGYTF.

The chain joins TRBV7-9 to TRBJ1-2; D unclear. CDR3 length equals 14 residues. Germline V lookup: CDR1 SEHNR, CDR2 FQNEAQ (reference sequence). V lost 3 bases to trimming and J lost 8 bases, with 16 bases between them. CDR3 region: CASSFSGSLGGYTF. The CDR3 bases are TGTGCCAGCAGCTTCTCTGGGTCCCTGGGCGGCTACACCTTC.

This chain uses TRBV4-1 with TRBJ2-2; 8 bases map to TRBD1. This CDR3 spans 12 amino acids. V was clipped by 7 bases and J by 7 bases; unmatched bases: 2. Looked up from germline, CDR1 is MGHRA and CDR2 is YSYEKL. Here the CDR3 DNA reads TGCGCCAGCAAAACAGGGGGCGGGGAGCTGTTTTTT. This sequence encodes CASKTGGGELFF.

V gene TRBV4-2 combines with J gene TRBJ1-3; 8 bases agree with TRBD1. Germline CDR1 reads LGHNA; CDR2 reads YNFKEQ. Trimming removed 4 bases from V and 5 bases from J; junction bases left unmatched: 22. The CDR3 is 20 residues long. The CDR3 is CASSPGIRTGRARSRNTIYF. The DNA of the CDR3 is TGTGCCAGCAGCCCTGGGATTAGGACAGGGAGGGCAAGAAGTAGAAACACCATATATTTT.

In nucleotides, the CDR3 is TGTGCCAGCAGCTTAGCGCAAGTCAGGTACACAGATACGCAGTATTTT. It codes for CASSLAQVRYTDTQYF. This chain connects TRBV7-2 to TRBJ2-3; D is ambiguous. V lost 0 bases and J 2 bases, leaving 12 bases between the germline ends. The CDR3 runs 16 residues. CDR1 is SGHTA, CDR2 FQGNSA, per germline. The whole variable domain, remainder taken from reference TRBV7-2 and TRBJ2-3, is GAGVSQSPSNKVTEKGKDVELRCDPISGHTALYWYRQSLGQGLEFLIYFQGNSAPDKSGLPSDRFSAERTGGSVSTLTIQRTQQEDSAVYLCASSLAQVRYTDTQYFGPGTRLTVL.

The CDR3 DNA sequence: TGTGCCAGCAGATACAGGGGCCGGGAGACCCAGTACTTC. Translation gives CASRYRGRETQYF. The chain combines TRBV7-8 with TRBJ2-5; TRBD1 aligns across 7 bases. V trimming: 6 bases; J trimming: 5 bases; junction bases outside the gene matches: 6. The CDR3 runs 13 residues. Germline CDR1 and CDR2: SGHVS and FQNEAQ.

CDR3 coding DNA: TGTGCCAGCAGCTTGGCCGCGGGGGGTAGCCTCAATCAGCCCCAGCATTTT. Protein: CASSLAAGGSLNQPQHF. V is TRBV5-5 and J is TRBJ1-5, with D tentatively TRBD1 (5 bases). Trimming removed 0 bases at V and 3 bases at J, with 16 bases between. The CDR3 extends over 17 amino acids. CDR1 is SGHKS, CDR2 YYEKEE, per germline (reference sequence). The variable domain in full, with the rest retrieved from reference TRBV5-5 and TRBJ1-5, is DAGVTQSPTHLIKTRGQQVTLRCSPISGHKSVSWYQQVLGQGPQFIFQYYEKEERGRGNFPDRFSARQFPNYSSELNVNALLLGDSALYLCASSLAAGGSLNQPQHFGDGTRLSIL.

The J gene is TRBJ1-3, the V gene TRBV5-1; D gene uncertain. Germline lookup yields CDR1 SGHRS and CDR2 YFSETQ. Between the trimmed V and J ends, which lost 4 bases and 2 bases, there was a span of 10 bases. This CDR3 is 14 amino acids long. Here the CDR3 DNA reads TGCGCCAGCAGCGTTGACGGCGCTGGAAACACCATATATTTT. Amino acids: CASSVDGAGNTIYF.

This chain's CDR3 is CASSEVGQSYEQYF. The CDR3 bases are TGTGCCAGCAGTGAAGTGGGACAGTCCTACGAGCAGTACTTC. The rearrangement links TRBV6-1 to TRBJ2-7; TRBD1 aligns across 7 bases. Germline V gives CDR1 MNHNS, CDR2 SASEGT. V dropped 1 base and J dropped 1; count of bases not matched to a gene: 1. The CDR3 extends over 14 amino acids.

The V call is TRBV7-2, the J call TRBJ2-5; 11 bases are a match to TRBD2. Germline CDR1 SGHTA, CDR2 FQGNSA. This CDR3 comprises 17 residues. V was pared by 1 base and J by 2 bases, with 6 bases of the junction left unmatched. CDR3 coding DNA: TGTGCCAGCAGCTTAGTTTGGGCTAGCGGGGGGCAAGAGACCCAGTACTTC. It specifies CASSLVWASGGQETQYF.

In its sample, this clone was seen a few times. This chain joins TRBV29-1 and TRBJ1-2; D ambiguous. V was pared by 2 bases and J by 4 bases, with 11 bases between. Germline V gene lookup returns CDR1 SQVTM and CDR2 ANQGSEA. The CDR3 runs 13 residues. CDR3 protein: CSVESLGSYGYTF. As DNA, the CDR3 is TGCAGCGTTGAAAGCTTAGGGTCCTATGGCTACACCTTC.

The chain couples TRBV28 to TRBJ2-1; tentatively, D is TRBD2 (6 bases). CDR1 is MDHEN, CDR2 SYDVKM, per germline. CDR3 length equals 15 residues. V shed 4 bases and J shed 1 base, with 11 bases lying between them. CDR3 amino acids: CASSYGRVSYNEQFF. The CDR3 region has the DNA TGTGCCAGCAGTTACGGGAGAGTATCCTACAATGAGCAGTTCTTC.

The J gene is TRBJ1-1, the V gene TRBV28; 8 positions agree with TRBD1. Trimming at V came to 3 bases and at J to 6 bases, leaving 9 bases not matched to a gene. CDR3 length: 15 residues. Germline CDR1 MDHEN, CDR2 SYDVKM. This chain's CDR3 is CASSLNRGSRAEAFF. Here the CDR3 DNA reads TGTGCCAGCAGTTTGAACAGGGGGTCGAGGGCTGAAGCTTTCTTT. The entire variable domain, with the rest obtained from reference TRBV28 and TRBJ1-1, is as follows: DVKVTQSSRYLVKRTGEKVFLECVQDMDHENMFWYRQDPGLGLRLIYFSYDVKMKEKGDIPEGYSVSREKKERFSLILESASTNQTSMYLCASSLNRGSRAEAFFGQGTRLTVV.

This clone has a handful of counts. The chain is built from TRBV9 and TRBJ1-4; a possible D gene is TRBD1 (5 bases). Trimming cost V 0 bases and J 6 bases, with 12 bases left between them. From germline, CDR1 is SGDLS and CDR2 YYNGEE. This CDR3 contains 15 residues. CDR3 sequence: CASSVEVGRDEKLFF. The CDR3 DNA is TGTGCCAGCAGCGTAGAGGTGGGGCGGGATGAAAAACTGTTTTTT.

The chain has TRBV6-1 and TRBJ2-7; 9 nucleotides match TRBD1. The CDR3 spans 13 residues. Germline assignment: CDR1 MNHNS and CDR2 SASEGT. J lost 3 bases, V lost 6 bases, and 3 bases had no gene match. CDR3 loop: CASRETGGYEQYV. Written as DNA, the CDR3 is TGTGCCAGCAGAGAGACAGGGGGCTACGAGCAGTACGTC.